This TCR beta chain was captured in a study of CD8+ T cells in alopecia areata. Broader study findings: Scalp specimens additionally yield sequences from normal skin's resident alphabeta T cells. Numerous expanded lesional clones remained in scalp and blood during tofacitinib.

The CDR3 runs to 15 residues. Trimming left V 4 bases short and J 2 bases short, with 15 bases between. Germline V CDR1 and CDR2: SGDLS, YYNGEE. Treatment defined: oral pan-JAK inhibitor, 5-10 mg twice daily. Sorted populations comprised CD4+ and CD8+ T cells obtained from PBMCs. cDNA serving as the sequencing template came from extracted, reverse transcribed RNA. Repertoires were generated with immunoSEQ multiplex PCR, while TCRdb's copy carries only in-frame clones and drops some. The profile shows 180,000 or so clones, about 51% of them singletons. Concerning this clone: Its specificity is unknown.

The gene calls are TRBV9 and TRBJ1-2; tentative D call: TRBD1 (6 bases). This receptor was taken from a human donor with alopecia areata. The source material was CD8+ T cells sorted from blood, sampled around week 54, from a patient treated with tofacitinib. This CDR3 is CASSLTGTQNYGYTF. The CDR3 DNA sequence: TGTGCCAGCAGCCTCACCGGGACACAAAACTATGGCTACACCTTC.